This TCR beta chain was obtained from a study of blood T cell repertoires in COVID-19. Overall study context: Researchers got acute and convalescent COVID-19 samples from the United States, Italy and Spain. T cells, B-cell-depleted T cells, or PBMCs provided the cDNA or gDNA that served as material.

Original handling: For nucleated cells, counts were estimated from reference gene primer amplification. The table came from immunoSEQ multiplex PCR; TCRdb's copy has only in-frame clones and leaves some out. V, J and clone size are those of that table, while D and trimming were read from the DNA. The repertoire holds 200,000 to 250,000 clones, with 87% as singletons. This clone was detected once. Recovered status applied to Cohort 3 donors who had two consecutive negative PCRs. It also applied to those with clearance or with symptom resolution. The CDR3 contains 14 residues. V shed 0 bases, J shed 11 bases, and the junction held 7 bases outside the gene matches. Germline V gives CDR1 MGHRA, CDR2 YSYEKL.

The sequence was obtained from a young man who had recovered from COVID-19. The sample comprised PBMCs or T cells enriched from blood (not recorded which). The V and J genes are TRBV4-1 and TRBJ2-3; TRBD2 agrees at 8 bases. The CDR3 is CASSQDRPGGGQYF. CDR3 nucleotide sequence: TGCGCCAGCAGCCAAGACCGGCCCGGGGGGGGGCAGTATTTT.